The 31 T cell receptor beta chains presented below share a single source sample, sequenced in a study of beta chain features in type 1 diabetes. All of the isolated RNA was reverse transcribed, so expressed TCRB transcripts were sequenced. The table came from immunoSEQ multiplex PCR; TCRdb's copy has only in-frame clones and leaves some out. The repertoire holds some 410,000 clones, with approximately 10% as singletons. What was sequenced was naive CD4+ T cells from blood. The receptors stem from a woman between 18 and 29 years old in good health.

This clone was counted many times. This sequence joins TRBV4-2 and TRBJ2-1; D possibly corresponds to TRBD2 (6 bases). Germline V gene data show CDR1 as LGHNA and CDR2 as YNFKEQ. This CDR3 has 14 residues. Between the trimmed V and J ends, which lost 0 bases and 7 bases, there was a span of 10 bases. CDR3 sequence (DNA): TGTGCCAGCAGCCAAGAGGGCCGGGGGAATGAGCAGTTCTTC. It is translated as CASSQEGRGNEQFF.

The genes are TRBV9 and TRBJ2-7, with TRBD1 matching 7 bases. V lost 0 bases and J lost 3; bases outside the gene matches: 6. Germline lookup yields CDR1 SGDLS and CDR2 YYNGEE. CDR3 length: 15 residues. This CDR3 reads CASSVEIGTVYEQYF. CDR3 in DNA: TGTGCCAGCAGCGTAGAAATAGGGACAGTCTACGAGCAGTACTTC.

The chain is built from TRBV19 and TRBJ1-1; TRBD1 might be the D (5 bases). V lost 4 bases to trimming and J lost 5 bases, with 14 bases between them. Germline V gives CDR1 LNHDA, CDR2 SQIVND (reference sequence). The CDR3 totals 14 residues. The CDR3, as DNA: TGTGCCAGTAGTACGCGGCAGGGCAGGACTGAAGCTTTCTTT. Encoded protein: CASSTRQGRTEAFF.

The chain is built from TRBV5-1 and TRBJ2-7, with TRBD2 identical over 10 bases. V lost 4 bases to trimming and J lost 3 bases; unmatched junction nucleotides: 7. The CDR3 spans 15 residues. Germline CDR1 reads SGHRS; CDR2 reads YFSETQ. CDR3 sequence: CASSPPSSGSYEQYF. As DNA, the CDR3 is TGCGCCAGCAGCCCACCGTCTAGCGGGAGCTACGAGCAGTACTTC.

CDR3 residues: CASSLRPSGTSGANVLTF. In DNA, the CDR3 is TGTGCCAGCAGCTTGAGGCCTAGCGGCACCTCTGGGGCCAACGTCCTGACTTTC. This chain uses TRBV5-4 with TRBJ2-6; TRBD2 matches 7 bases. This CDR3 has 18 amino acids. The germline V gene has CDR1 SGHNT and CDR2 YYREEE (reference sequence). The V and J ends lost 1 base and 0 bases, in that order; junction bases with no gene match: 7.

The sample holds one count of this clone. The V and J genes are TRBV5-6 and TRBJ1-2; 8 bases are shared with TRBD1. The CDR3 length is 14 residues. Trimming at V came to 2 bases and at J to 4 bases, leaving 4 bases not matched to a gene. The germline V gene has CDR1 SGHDT and CDR2 YYEEEE. CDR3 bases: TGTGCCAGCAGCTTCCGGGACAGGCCCTATGGCTACACCTTC. Translation: CASSFRDRPYGYTF.

This clone has a single count. This chain links TRBV28 with TRBJ1-2; D is unresolved. CDR3 size: 14 residues. Germline V gene lookup returns CDR1 MDHEN and CDR2 SYDVKM. Deletions cut 1 base from V and 4 bases from J, with 10 bases between. The CDR3 loop reads CASSLSSHFYGYTF. Written as DNA, the CDR3 is TGTGCCAGCAGTTTATCCAGTCATTTCTATGGCTACACCTTC.

As regards this clone: Other DNA sequences within the sample encode an identical CDR3. The CDR3 nucleotides read TGTGCCTGGGGGCGGACGGAGACCCAGTACTTC. Translated, it gives CAWGRTETQYF. This rearrangement joins TRBV30 to TRBJ2-5; the D is unclear. In germline, CDR1 is GTSNPN, CDR2 SVGIG (reference sequence). CDR3 length: 11 amino acids. V lost 5 bases to trimming and J lost 5 bases, with 9 bases between them. Drawing the rest from reference TRBV30 and TRBJ2-5, the complete variable domain is SQTIHQWPATLVQPVGSPLSLECTVEGTSNPNLYWYRQAAGRGLQLLFYSVGIGQISSEVPQNLSASRPQDRQFILSSKKLLLSDSGFYLCAWGRTETQYFGPGTRLLVL.

Only a few counts were recorded for this clone. Other DNA sequences of this sample code for an identical CDR3. This sequence joins TRBV11-3 and TRBJ2-5; unclear D gene. Trimming removed 0 bases at V and 5 bases at J, with 4 bases between. There are 12 residues in the CDR3. Germline assignment: CDR1 SGHNT and CDR2 YENEEA. The CDR3 here is CASSLDRETQYF. The CDR3 DNA follows: TGTGCCAGCAGCTTAGATCGGGAGACCCAGTACTTC.

This clone came up a few times. The rearrangement links TRBV4-3 to TRBJ2-3, with 11 bases lining up with TRBD2. Trimming cost V 4 bases and J 2 bases; bases outside gene matches: 11. The CDR3 runs to 18 residues. The V gene's germline CDR1 is LGHNA and CDR2 YSLEER. The CDR3, as DNA: TGCGCCAGCAGCCCTAGTAAAGTAGCGGGGGGGCCCACAGATACGCAGTATTTT. This translates into CASSPSKVAGGPTDTQYF.

In this sample, this clone turned up a few times. The chain joins TRBV2 to TRBJ2-7; TRBD1 might be the D (6 bases). Trimming cost V 6 bases and J 3 bases, with 15 bases left between them. The CDR3 has 14 amino acids. Germline-derived CDR1 and CDR2 are SNHLY and FYNNEI. CDR3 amino acids: CASSRGQVVYEQYF. CDR3 bases: TGTGCCAGCAGCAGGGGTCAGGTGGTCTACGAGCAGTACTTC.

Only a few counts were recorded for this clone. The chain carries TRBV6-1 and TRBJ2-4, with 7 bases identical to TRBD1. Germline loops: CDR1 MNHNS, CDR2 SASEGT. This CDR3 region has 16 residues. V lost 4 bases and J lost 0; bases outside the gene matches: 6. In nucleotides, the CDR3 is TGTGCCAGCAGTGGGGACAGCCGACTAGCCAAAAACATTCAGTACTTC. It is translated as CASSGDSRLAKNIQYF.

This clone was seen more than once but under ten times. V and J are TRBV13 and TRBJ2-4, with TRBD2 matching 11 bases. The CDR3 extends over 17 amino acids. Per germline, CDR1 PRHDT and CDR2 FYEKMQ (reference sequence). The V gene end was trimmed by 5 bases and the J gene end by 1 base; junction bases not matched to a gene: 7. The CDR3 region has the DNA TGTGCCAGCAGCCAATTAGGACTAGCGGGCGCCAAAAACATTCAGTACTTC. Encoded protein: CASSQLGLAGAKNIQYF.

This clone was counted a few times. This sequence joins TRBV4-1 and TRBJ2-5; 12 nucleotides line up with TRBD2. With V trimmed by 5 bases and J by 2 bases, 3 bases remained unmatched. This CDR3 has 15 residues. Germline V lookup: CDR1 MGHRA, CDR2 YSYEKL. CDR3 nucleotide sequence: TGCGCCAGCAGCTTCCTAGCGGGGGGGCAAGAGACCCAGTACTTC. Translating it yields CASSFLAGGQETQYF.

The rearrangement uses TRBV20-1 and TRBJ1-1, with D uncertain. The CDR3 runs 10 residues. Germline loops: CDR1 DFQATT, CDR2 SNEGSKA (reference sequence). Deletions cut 4 bases from V and 7 bases from J, with 7 bases between. The CDR3 coding sequence is TGCAGTGCTACAAAGTATGAAGCTTTCTTT. It yields the protein CSATKYEAFF.

The table lists this clone with many counts. V and J are TRBV7-2 and TRBJ2-3; D not resolved. Trimming removed 4 bases from V and 2 bases from J, with 1 base in between. Looked up from germline, CDR1 is SGHTA and CDR2 is FQGNSA. This CDR3 is built from 11 residues. The CDR3, as DNA: TGTGCCAGCAGCTACACAGATACGCAGTATTTT. This translates into CASSYTDTQYF.

A few counts support this clone. The chain links TRBV29-1 to TRBJ1-1, with D possibly matching TRBD1 (6 bases). The CDR3 spans 12 residues. The V gene lost 5 bases and the J gene lost 4 bases, with 11 bases spanning the gap. Germline V gives CDR1 SQVTM, CDR2 ANQGSEA. The CDR3 DNA is TGCAGCGTTCAACAGGGTCGCACTGAAGCTTTCTTT. It translates to CSVQQGRTEAFF.

This sequence joins TRBV5-1 and TRBJ2-2; 7 bases align to TRBD1. Germline CDR1 is SGHRS and CDR2 is YFSETQ. This CDR3 has 14 amino acids. V lost 7 bases, J lost 5 bases, and 8 bases stayed unmatched. DNA of the CDR3: TGCGCCAGCCGCTCGACAGGGCTAACCGGGGAGCTGTTTTTT. This gives the protein CASRSTGLTGELFF.

This clone was observed a few times. This rearrangement joins TRBV4-1 to TRBJ1-5; D is perhaps TRBD1 (6 bases). This CDR3 region has 16 residues. CDR1 and CDR2 (germline): MGHRA, YSYEKL. V lost 4 bases and J 6 bases, leaving 19 bases between the germline ends. CDR3 bases: TGCGCCAGCAGCCCCTGGGGGCAGGCGGAGGTTCAGCCCCAGCATTTT. Amino acid sequence: CASSPWGQAEVQPQHF.

This chain links TRBV28 with TRBJ2-5, with 7 bases lining up with TRBD2. The germline gives CDR1 MDHEN, CDR2 SYDVKM. V lost 6 bases and J lost 4; bases outside the gene matches: 20. This CDR3 contains 18 residues. The CDR3 DNA is TGTGCCAGCAGCTTCCCGGCCCTGGGGCAGCGCGGGAGAGAGACCCAGTACTTC. Protein: CASSFPALGQRGRETQYF.

V is TRBV14 and J is TRBJ1-1; D not resolved. The germline CDR1 and CDR2 sequences are SGHDN and FVKESK. This CDR3 is 14 amino acids long. V gave up 4 bases and J gave up 7 bases, with 16 bases separating them. The CDR3 protein is CASSPRWKGIEAFF. The CDR3 DNA reads as TGTGCCAGCAGCCCCAGGTGGAAAGGAATTGAAGCTTTCTTT.

This clone was seen a few times. The chain is built from TRBV15 and TRBJ2-7, with 9 positions matching TRBD1. This CDR3 has 15 residues. Trimming at V came to 2 bases and at J to 4 bases, leaving 6 bases not matched to a gene. Germline CDR1 is LNHNV and CDR2 is YYDKDF (reference sequence). For the CDR3, the DNA is TGTGCCACCAGCAGACCCGGGACAGGGCCTTACGAGCAGTACTTC. Protein product: CATSRPGTGPYEQYF.

CDR3 DNA: TGTGCCAGCAGGGACCGGACTAGCCTCCAAGAGACCCAGTACTTC. It codes for CASRDRTSLQETQYF. The rearrangement links TRBV6-6 to TRBJ2-5; 8 bases fit TRBD2. V lost 6 bases, J lost 1 base, and 7 bases stayed unmatched. CDR3 size: 15 residues. In germline, CDR1 is MNHNY, CDR2 SVGAGI (reference sequence).

This clone came up a few times. V is TRBV14 and J is TRBJ2-3, with 8 bases that match TRBD1. J lost 4 bases, V lost 3 bases, and 9 bases had no gene match. Germline V gene sequence: CDR1 SGHDN, CDR2 FVKESK. The CDR3 loop spans 16 amino acids. In DNA, the CDR3 is TGTGCCAGCAGCCACCGGACAGGGAACTTACCAGATACGCAGTATTTT. It is translated as CASSHRTGNLPDTQYF.

The chain couples TRBV7-2 to TRBJ2-4; no firm D call. CDR3 size: 14 residues. Germline CDR1 SGHTA, CDR2 FQGNSA. V was shortened by 7 bases and J by 6 bases, with 16 bases between the two germline ends. This CDR3 is CASTRATVGNIQYF. The DNA of the CDR3 is TGTGCCAGCACAAGGGCTACGGTGGGAAACATTCAGTACTTC.

Here the CDR3 DNA reads TGTGCCAGCAGTCGACAGCCCTCCTACAATGAGCAGTTCTTC. Its protein product is CASSRQPSYNEQFF. The chain combines TRBV2 with TRBJ2-1; TRBD1 is a possible D gene (5 bases). Germline-derived CDR1 and CDR2 are SNHLY and FYNNEI. The CDR3 has 14 amino acids. Trimming removed 5 bases from V and 0 bases from J, with 8 bases in between.

This clone was seen more than once but under ten times. The chain has TRBV28 and TRBJ2-1; D is possibly TRBD1 (6 bases). Germline CDR1 and CDR2: MDHEN and SYDVKM. The V end was cut by 4 bases, the J end by 3 bases, with 13 bases between. CDR3 length equals 15 residues. This chain's CDR3 is CASSSYDRNYNEQFF. The CDR3 DNA follows: TGTGCCAGCAGTTCTTACGACAGGAACTACAATGAGCAGTTCTTC.

The chain is built from TRBV7-2 and TRBJ2-5; maybe TRBD1 (6 bases). Germline CDR1 is SGHTA and CDR2 is FQGNSA. The CDR3 contains 15 residues. V was pared by 7 bases and J by 4 bases, with 19 bases between. This chain's CDR3 is CASTAPLTGLETQYF. The CDR3 bases are TGTGCCAGCACCGCACCTCTTACAGGGCTAGAGACCCAGTACTTC.

Worth noting for this clone: This sample includes further DNA sequences coding for the same CDR3. This sequence joins TRBV5-1 and TRBJ2-5, with 10 bases lining up with TRBD2. The CDR3 is 14 residues long. Germline loops: CDR1 SGHRS, CDR2 YFSETQ. V gave up 3 bases and J gave up 4 bases; unmatched junction bases: 3. The CDR3 region has the DNA TGCGCCAGCAGCTCCCCTAGCGGGGGAGAGACCCAGTACTTC. This translates into CASSSPSGGETQYF. The entire variable domain, with the rest obtained from reference TRBV5-1 and TRBJ2-5, is as follows: KAGVTQTPRYLIKTRGQQVTLSCSPISGHRSVSWYQQTPGQGLQFLFEYFSETQRNKGNFPGRFSGRQFSNSRSEMNVSTLELGDSALYLCASSSPSGGETQYFGPGTRLLVL.

This clone has just a few counts. V is TRBV5-4 and J is TRBJ2-6, with D possibly TRBD1 on 6 matching bases. V gave up 3 bases and J gave up 3 bases, with 10 bases separating them. The CDR3 totals 15 residues. Germline loops: CDR1 SGHNT, CDR2 YYREEE (reference sequence). This chain's CDR3 is CASSYRESGANVLTF. CDR3 DNA sequence: TGTGCCAGCAGCTACAGGGAAAGTGGGGCCAACGTCCTGACTTTC. Variable domain in full (rest from reference TRBV5-4 and TRBJ2-6): ETGVTQSPTHLIKTRGQQVTLRCSSQSGHNTVSWYQQALGQGPQFIFQYYREEENGRGNFPPRFSGLQFPNYSSELNVNALELDDSALYLCASSYRESGANVLTFGAGSRLTVL.

This clone was recorded a few times. This chain links TRBV19 with TRBJ1-2, with a possible D match to TRBD1 (6 bases). Germline CDR1 and CDR2: LNHDA and SQIVND (reference sequence). The CDR3 is 12 residues long. V was cut by 8 bases and J by 8 bases, with 15 bases left in between. CDR3 bases: TGTGCCAGTGGGGGGCAGGAGGAAGGCTACACCTTC. This encodes CASGGQEEGYTF.